This T cell receptor (beta chain) was found in a study of regulatory T cells in long-lasting Graves disease. By sample share, this clonotype is medium-sized. The junction and the germline gene differ at one end; a read error may be behind it. Researchers made TCR beta libraries by using iRepertoire HTBI primers and running Arm-PCR on CDR3 regions. TCRdb reprocessed the multiplex PCR reads with MiXCR, giving one entry per CDR3 protein. The data show more than 300,000 distinct CDR3 sequences, around 15% seen once. Germline V CDR1 and CDR2: SGHTA, FQGNSA. The CDR3 sequence is 15 residues long. Specified time point: newly diagnosed GD, antithyroid drugs for less than 3 months. PBMC RNA was the source of the TCR library.

This sequence was found in a female donor with Graves disease. This material consisted of peripheral blood mononuclear cells (PBMCs), taken at new diagnosis, from a patient treated with antithyroid drugs. The chain links TRBV7-2 to TRBJ1-5; D call uncertain. CDR3 residues: CASSQQGFGNQPQHF. The CDR3, as DNA: TGCGCCAGCAGCCAGCAAGGGTTCGGGAATCAGCCCCAGCATTTT.